This entry lists 18 T cell receptor beta chains sequenced from one sample in a study of cytomegalovirus exposure and HLA in healthy donors (TCRdb year 2017). Library generation was performed with the immunoSEQ multiplex PCR assay. A mixture of 60 forward primers for TCR Vbeta segments and 13 reverse primers for TCR Jbeta segments was used in the multiplex PCR. TCRdb retrieved this table from immuneACCESS and kept in-frame rearrangements only. Not all clones are present; in checked studies, unresolved V genes account for under half, and no reason is known for the remainder. Recorded for this sample are approximately 110,000 clones; roughly an eighth of them occurred a single time. The top ten clonotypes cover roughly 16% of the sample. Sequencing was carried out using PBMCs. The receptors were sampled from a man aged 35-49 years in good health and CMV-seropositive.

The CDR3 sequence: CASSLSPPYTSGSYNEQFF. The CDR3 DNA reads TGTGCCAGCAGTTTATCCCCCCCTTATACTAGCGGGAGCTACAATGAGCAGTTCTTC. The chain uses TRBV27 and TRBJ2-1; 11 bases fit TRBD2. Germline lookup yields CDR1 MNHEY and CDR2 SMNVEV (reference sequence). The V segment lost 0 bases and the J segment 3 bases; nucleotides outside the gene matches: 10. The CDR3 is 19 residues long.

The rearrangement links TRBV25-1 to TRBJ2-3; 13 nucleotides agree with TRBD2. Germline CDR1 and CDR2: MGHDK and SYGVNS. J lost 4 bases, V lost 8 bases, and 12 bases had no gene match. CDR3 size: 17 residues. CDR3 region: CASEGLAGDGVSDTQYF. In DNA form, the CDR3 reads TGTGCCAGCGAAGGACTAGCGGGAGATGGTGTCTCAGATACGCAGTATTTT.

The chain combines TRBV9 with TRBJ1-1, with D tentatively TRBD1 (6 bases). Germline V gives CDR1 SGDLS, CDR2 YYNGEE. Trimming removed 4 bases at V and 1 base at J, with 14 bases between. This CDR3 region has 15 residues. The CDR3 loop is CASSIDPGQNTEAFF. The CDR3 DNA reads as TGTGCCAGCAGCATAGACCCGGGACAGAACACTGAAGCTTTCTTT.

This clone was detected once. The chain recombines TRBV5-1 with TRBJ2-2, with 12 positions matching TRBD2. V shed 4 bases, J shed 2 bases, and the junction held 9 bases outside the gene matches. CDR3 length equals 18 residues. Germline CDR1 reads SGHRS; CDR2 reads YFSETQ. The CDR3 sequence: CASSPGLAGGPNTGELFF. The CDR3, as DNA: TGCGCCAGCAGCCCGGGACTAGCGGGTGGGCCTAACACCGGGGAGCTGTTTTTT.

This clone was seen a handful of times. V and J are TRBV18 and TRBJ1-2; D call uncertain. The CDR3 has 11 amino acids. Trimming left V 6 bases short and J 4 bases short, with 6 bases between. Germline CDR1 and CDR2: KGHSH and LQKENI. The CDR3 bases are TGTGCCAGCTCCCACACCTATGGCTACACCTTC. Translating it yields CASSHTYGYTF.

This clone turned up a few times. This chain uses TRBV2 with TRBJ2-1; D not resolved. CDR3 size: 14 residues. V dropped 2 bases and J dropped 0 bases, with 5 bases sitting between them. Germline V lookup: CDR1 SNHLY, CDR2 FYNNEI. CDR3 nucleotide sequence: TGTGCCAGCAGTGAATCCAGCTCCTACAATGAGCAGTTCTTC. Translating gives CASSESSSYNEQFF.

V is TRBV5-8 and J is TRBJ1-5; 11 bases agree with TRBD1. After removal of 7 bases from V and 6 bases from J, the junction contained 6 bases not matched to a gene. This CDR3 has 14 amino acids. CDR1 and CDR2 from the germline V gene are SGHTS and YDEGEE. The CDR3, as DNA: TGTGCCAGCCCGCTGGACAGGGGGCCTCAGCCCCAGCATTTT. This translates into CASPLDRGPQPQHF.

This clone was found many times. A read error is likely, as this CDR3 ends without the conserved phenylalanine or tryptophan. The DNA is omitted, as the CDR3 cannot be located on it reliably, and the CDR3 follows TCRdb's listing. The rearrangement joins TRBV19 to TRBJ2-3; TRBD1, the D gene given by the table, was not confirmed from the DNA. CDR1 and CDR2 from the germline V gene are LNHDA and SQIVND (reference sequence). 15 amino acids form the CDR3, both terminal residues included. CDR3 region: CASSTRQGATDTKYL.

This clone was counted between two and nine times. The V gene is TRBV4-1, the J gene TRBJ2-1; TRBD2 might be the D (5 bases). Deletions cut 5 bases from V and 0 bases from J, with 20 bases between. This CDR3 is built from 18 residues. In germline, CDR1 is MGHRA, CDR2 YSYEKL. The CDR3 reads CASSNEPKRSRSYNEQFF. The CDR3 DNA follows: TGCGCCAGCAGCAACGAGCCGAAGCGGAGCCGCTCCTACAATGAGCAGTTCTTC.

The table lists this clone with a few counts. CDR3 in amino acids: CASSIGEWSNQPQHF. CDR3 in DNA: TGTGCCAGTAGTATCGGAGAGTGGAGCAATCAGCCCCAGCATTTT. J is TRBJ1-5 and V is TRBV19; no firm D call. This CDR3 comprises 15 residues. Germline assignment: CDR1 LNHDA and CDR2 SQIVND (reference sequence). V lost 3 bases to trimming and J lost 1 base, with 10 bases between them.

The chain is built from TRBV18 and TRBJ2-7; 9 bases are shared with TRBD1. The CDR3 contains 15 residues. CDR1 KGHSH and CDR2 LQKENI come from the germline V gene. V shed 0 bases and J 4 bases; nucleotides not matched to a gene: 4. CDR3 DNA sequence: TGTGCCAGCTCACCACCGGGGACAGGGAGATACGAGCAGTACTTC. This translates into CASSPPGTGRYEQYF.

This clone was found a few times. This rearrangement joins TRBV9 to TRBJ1-1; D not certain. V dropped 4 bases and J dropped 0 bases, with 4 bases sitting between them. Germline V gene data show CDR1 as SGDLS and CDR2 as YYNGEE. This CDR3 comprises 12 residues. CDR3 sequence: CASSQMNTEAFF. The DNA for the CDR3 is TGTGCCAGCAGCCAGATGAACACTGAAGCTTTCTTT.

This clone was detected only a few times. The chain combines TRBV18 with TRBJ1-1; D gene ambiguous. The CDR3 runs 11 residues. The germline CDR1 and CDR2 sequences are KGHSH and LQKENI. Between the trimmed V and J ends, which lost 3 bases and 4 bases, there was a span of 3 bases. As DNA, the CDR3 is TGTGCCAGCTCACCCAGCACTGAAGCTTTCTTT. Amino acid sequence: CASSPSTEAFF.

This clone was counted at least ten times. The chain employs TRBV11-2 and TRBJ1-1; maybe TRBD1 (6 bases). CDR1 and CDR2 from the germline V gene are SGHAT and FQNNGV. CDR3 length: 15 residues. Trimming stripped 5 bases from V and 2 bases from J, with 15 bases between. In DNA, the CDR3 is TGTGCCAGCAGCAGAATGACAGGTTCTAACACTGAAGCTTTCTTT. Translation gives CASSRMTGSNTEAFF.

A few counts support this clone. This chain uses TRBV6-4 with TRBJ2-1; tentatively, D is TRBD2 (5 bases). Trimming stripped 8 bases from V and 8 bases from J, with 22 bases between. The CDR3 spans 15 residues. Germline V gene data show CDR1 as MRHNA and CDR2 as SNTAGT. The CDR3 DNA is TGTGCCAGCTCCCCCGGAGGTAGCAGCACAGATGAGCAGTTCTTC. As protein: CASSPGGSSTDEQFF.

V and J are TRBV6-1 and TRBJ2-5; the D gene is possibly TRBD2 (6 bases). This CDR3 spans 15 amino acids. V shed 10 bases and J shed 1 base, with 19 bases lying between them. The germline V gene has CDR1 MNHNS and CDR2 SASEGT. The CDR3 region is CATTPLGLLQETQYF. The DNA of the CDR3 is TGTGCCACCACCCCACTGGGACTCCTCCAAGAGACCCAGTACTTC.

V usage is TRBV19 and J usage is TRBJ2-1; 11 bases line up with TRBD2. CDR3 length equals 15 residues. The germline V gene encodes CDR1 LNHDA and CDR2 SQIVND (reference sequence). J gave up 7 bases and V 3 bases, and 5 bases lay outside the gene matches. Here the CDR3 reads CASSMLTSGMNEQFF. The CDR3 DNA is TGTGCCAGTAGTATGTTGACTAGCGGGATGAATGAGCAGTTCTTC.

The gene calls are TRBV5-1 and TRBJ1-4; D is uncertain. Trimming cost V 1 base and J 7 bases, with 14 bases left between them. Germline V gene lookup returns CDR1 SGHRS and CDR2 YFSETQ. The CDR3 is made up of 15 amino acids. CDR3 residues: CASSLTLLEREKLFF. The CDR3 coding sequence is TGCGCCAGCAGCTTGACCCTACTAGAGCGTGAAAAACTGTTTTTT.